Each of the 20 T cell receptor beta chains below was sequenced from the same sample in a study of cytomegalovirus exposure and HLA in healthy donors. Primers included in the PCR were 60 Vbeta and 13 Jbeta primers. Assay: immunoSEQ multiplex PCR; the TCRdb copy retains only in-frame clones and omits some. Found here are roughly 120,000 clones, about 64% of them singletons; the top ten hold roughly 8.3%. Source material: PBMCs. The source is a man between 18 and 35 years old in good health and CMV-seropositive.

J is TRBJ1-4 and V is TRBV4-1, with 8 bases lining up with TRBD1. The CDR3 runs 17 residues. Germline V CDR1 and CDR2: MGHRA, YSYEKL. V was pared by 1 base and J by 8 bases, with 12 bases of the junction left unmatched. The CDR3: CASSQGHLRGRREKLFF. The CDR3 coding sequence is TGCGCCAGCAGCCAAGGCCACCTCAGGGGGCGTCGGGAAAAACTGTTTTTT.

The rearrangement joins TRBV30 to TRBJ1-1; 8 bases agree with TRBD1. The CDR3 contains 13 residues. Germline assignment: CDR1 GTSNPN and CDR2 SVGIG (reference sequence). V dropped 2 bases and J dropped 2; count of bases not matched to a gene: 1. The CDR3 DNA is TGTGCCTGGAGTCCAGGGGGCAACACTGAAGCTTTCTTT. It specifies CAWSPGGNTEAFF.

The J gene is TRBJ2-5, the V gene TRBV29-1; D is unresolved. This CDR3 comprises 12 residues. Trimming left V 0 bases short and J 5 bases short, with 7 bases between. Germline loops: CDR1 SQVTM, CDR2 ANQGSEA. DNA of the CDR3: TGCAGCGTTGAAGAACTGATGGAGACCCAGTACTTC. This gives the protein CSVEELMETQYF.

CDR3 DNA sequence: TGTGCCTGGAGTGTAGGGTGGGGAGGTGGAAACACCATATATTTT. Translated: CAWSVGWGGGNTIYF. The chain links TRBV30 to TRBJ1-3; no reliable D call. CDR3 size: 15 residues. The germline CDR1 and CDR2 sequences are GTSNPN and SVGIG (reference sequence). Trimming pared 0 bases from V and 3 bases from J, leaving 12 bases between.

Comment on this clone: A junction end diverges from the germline sequence, so it may reflect a read error. Other nucleotide sequences in the sample specify the same CDR3. The rearrangement joins TRBV5-1 to TRBJ2-5, with D possibly being TRBD1 (6 bases). In germline, CDR1 is SGHRS, CDR2 YFSETQ. This CDR3 has 14 residues. In DNA, the CDR3 is TGCGCCAGCAGCTTGGGGACAGCAGAAGAAACCCAGTACTTC. It encodes CASSLGTAEETQYF.

The chain carries TRBV7-6 and TRBJ1-3; the D gene is possibly TRBD1 (5 bases). Trimming removed 2 bases at V and 0 bases at J, with 11 bases between. Germline CDR1 and CDR2: SGHVS and FNYEAQ. This CDR3 is 16 amino acids long. The CDR3 coding sequence is TGTGCCAGCAGCTTATACCGGCAGGGCTCTGGAAACACCATATATTTT. This codes for CASSLYRQGSGNTIYF. Using reference TRBV7-6 and TRBJ1-3 for the parts outside the CDR3, the full variable domain is GAGVSQSPRYKVTKRGQDVALRCDPISGHVSLYWYRQALGQGPEFLTYFNYEAQQDKSGLPNDRFSAERPEGSISTLTIQRTEQRDSAMYRCASSLYRQGSGNTIYFGEGSWLTVV.

This clone has only a few counts. The CDR3 spells CASSQGQGAFYEQYF. In DNA form, the CDR3 reads TGCGCCAGCAGCCAAGGGCAGGGGGCATTCTACGAGCAGTACTTC. The genes are TRBV4-1 and TRBJ2-7, with 8 bases aligning to TRBD1. In germline, CDR1 is MGHRA, CDR2 YSYEKL. This CDR3 comprises 15 residues. The trim removed 1 base at V and 3 bases at J, leaving 5 bases unmatched.

This clone was recorded only once. This sequence joins TRBV5-1 and TRBJ1-6, with D unclear. Trimming took off 0 bases at V and 10 bases at J, with 23 bases between the two ends. Germline V gene lookup returns CDR1 SGHRS and CDR2 YFSETQ. The length of the CDR3 is 18 residues. CDR3 amino acids: CASSLVIVSGEGRSPLHF. In DNA form, the CDR3 reads TGCGCCAGCAGCTTGGTAATTGTTTCGGGAGAAGGAAGGTCACCCCTCCACTTT.

The CDR3 loop reads CASSVIRQETQYF. The CDR3 DNA sequence: TGTGCCAGCAGTGTGATTAGACAAGAGACCCAGTACTTC. This rearrangement joins TRBV2 to TRBJ2-5; no reliable D call. The CDR3 is 13 amino acids. Germline-derived CDR1 and CDR2 are SNHLY and FYNNEI. V was shortened by 4 bases and J by 2 bases, with 8 bases between the two germline ends.

This chain links TRBV4-1 with TRBJ2-7; D is possibly TRBD2 (5 bases). With 1 base removed from V and 2 bases from J, the gap between germline ends came to 12 bases. CDR3 size: 15 residues. CDR1 is MGHRA and CDR2 is YSYEKL in the germline V gene. This CDR3 reads CASSQVPDGAYEQYF. CDR3 nucleotides: TGCGCCAGCAGCCAAGTTCCGGACGGGGCCTACGAGCAGTACTTC.

The V and J genes are TRBV27 and TRBJ2-7; maybe TRBD1 (6 bases). The V end was cut by 5 bases, the J end by 5 bases, with 10 bases between. There are 12 residues in the CDR3. Germline V gene sequence: CDR1 MNHEY, CDR2 SMNVEV (reference sequence). This CDR3 reads CASSRTGNEQYF. CDR3 in DNA: TGTGCCAGCAGTAGAACAGGGAACGAGCAGTACTTC.

The table lists this clone with a few counts. The chain employs TRBV5-1 and TRBJ1-6; TRBD1 aligns across 9 bases. CDR1 and CDR2 from the germline V gene are SGHRS and YFSETQ. The CDR3 has 17 residues. V was pared by 4 bases and J by 8 bases, with 13 bases of the junction left unmatched. The CDR3 sequence: CASSPVPPGQGYSPLHF. The CDR3 nucleotides read TGCGCCAGCAGCCCCGTACCCCCGGGACAGGGTTATTCACCCCTCCACTTT.

V is TRBV6-5 and J is TRBJ2-2; a possible D gene is TRBD2 (5 bases). The ends were cut back, 6 bases at V and 6 bases at J, with 17 bases in the middle. The germline gives CDR1 MNHEY, CDR2 SVGAGI. The length of the CDR3 is 15 residues. In DNA form, the CDR3 reads TGTGCCAGCAGCCGGGGAACTAGTGGCTCCGGGGAGCTGTTTTTT. The encoded protein is CASSRGTSGSGELFF.

The chain has TRBV5-4 and TRBJ2-1; D might be TRBD1 (6 bases). Germline V CDR1 and CDR2: SGHNT, YYREEE (reference sequence). Trimming took 4 bases from V and 4 from J, leaving 9 bases between them. The CDR3 sequence is 13 residues long. The CDR3 coding sequence is TGTGCCAGCAGCGTGGACAGTTACAATGAGCAGTTCTTC. Translated, it gives CASSVDSYNEQFF. Drawing the rest from reference TRBV5-4 and TRBJ2-1, the complete variable domain is ETGVTQSPTHLIKTRGQQVTLRCSSQSGHNTVSWYQQALGQGPQFIFQYYREEENGRGNFPPRFSGLQFPNYSSELNVNALELDDSALYLCASSVDSYNEQFFGPGTRLTVL.

The chain recombines TRBV7-9 with TRBJ2-5; TRBD1 matches 7 bases. There are 19 residues in the CDR3. Germline loops: CDR1 SEHNR, CDR2 FQNEAQ (reference sequence). The junction had 21 bases not matched to a gene; V was cut back by 4 bases and J by 4 bases. The CDR3 DNA sequence: TGTGCCAGCAGCTCCATACGACAGGGTCTCGGGTTTATGGGAGAGACCCAGTACTTC. Protein sequence: CASSSIRQGLGFMGETQYF.

The chain links TRBV19 to TRBJ1-5, with TRBD1 identical over 9 bases. This CDR3 is 16 amino acids long. CDR1 and CDR2 (germline): LNHDA, SQIVND (reference sequence). The V and J ends lost 7 bases and 7 bases, in that order; junction bases with no gene match: 14. The CDR3 DNA sequence: TGTGCCAGTATCCGGGACGGGACAGGGTCTGGGCAGCCCCAGCATTTT. Its translation: CASIRDGTGSGQPQHF.

The chain links TRBV5-6 to TRBJ2-1; D is perhaps TRBD2 (6 bases). The CDR3 contains 12 residues. Germline lookup yields CDR1 SGHDT and CDR2 YYEEEE. Between the trimmed V and J ends, which lost 5 bases and 9 bases, there was a span of 12 bases. CDR3 sequence (DNA): TGTGCCAGCAGATCAAATAGCGGTGAGCAGTTCTTC. Translating it yields CASRSNSGEQFF.

This clone was seen a handful of times. The DNA for the CDR3 is TGTGCCAGCAGTTCCCCACAGGGGGAGTTGACTGAAGCTTTCTTT. It specifies CASSSPQGELTEAFF. This rearrangement joins TRBV27 to TRBJ1-1; 8 bases are shared with TRBD1. Trimming took 4 bases from V and 5 from J; bases not matched to a gene: 9. This CDR3 contains 15 residues. The germline V gene has CDR1 MNHEY and CDR2 SMNVEV (reference sequence).

This chain uses TRBV5-4 with TRBJ2-3; D perhaps matches TRBD1 (6 bases). CDR3 length: 13 residues. Germline CDR1 SGHNT, CDR2 YYREEE (reference sequence). Deletions cut 4 bases from V and 12 bases from J, with 18 bases between. In nucleotides, the CDR3 is TGTGCCAGCAGCCCGGTCGATACAGGGCCTCAGTATTTT. It specifies CASSPVDTGPQYF.

This sequence joins TRBV7-9 and TRBJ1-1; no clear D. In germline, CDR1 is SEHNR, CDR2 FQNEAQ (reference sequence). The length of the CDR3 is 18 residues. V dropped 1 base and J dropped 1 base, with 19 bases sitting between them. CDR3: CASSLGTHLIGENTEAFF. The DNA for the CDR3 is TGTGCCAGCAGCTTAGGCACCCATTTGATAGGAGAGAACACTGAAGCTTTCTTT.